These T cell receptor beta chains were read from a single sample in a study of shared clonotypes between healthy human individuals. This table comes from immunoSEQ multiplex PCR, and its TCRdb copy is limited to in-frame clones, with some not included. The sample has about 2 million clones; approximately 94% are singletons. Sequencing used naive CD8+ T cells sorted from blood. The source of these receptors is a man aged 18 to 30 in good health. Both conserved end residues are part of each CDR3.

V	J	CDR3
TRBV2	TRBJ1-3	CASSEAGEGVGNTIYF
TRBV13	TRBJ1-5	CASSSQGSNQPQHF
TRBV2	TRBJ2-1	CASSLGQAELYNEQFF
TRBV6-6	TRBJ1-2	CASSYSGSLYGYTF
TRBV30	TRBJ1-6	CASTSPGLNNSPLHF
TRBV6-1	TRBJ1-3	CASSEATRPRPGDTIYF
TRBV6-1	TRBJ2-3	CASKGSSDTQYF
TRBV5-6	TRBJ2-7	CASSSSVSYEQYF
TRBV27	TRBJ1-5	CASSLGPGSNQPQHF
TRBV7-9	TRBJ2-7	CASSPGGGRQAPSVQYF
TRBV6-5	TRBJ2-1	CASRPLAEGHGQFF
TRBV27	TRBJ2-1	CASSLVGTNEQFF
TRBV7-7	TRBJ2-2	CASSPTSGRANTGELFF
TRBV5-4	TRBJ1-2	CASSSLGTTNYGYTF
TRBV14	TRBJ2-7	CASSRRVASWDYEQYF
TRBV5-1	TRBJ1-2	CASSLDRASYGYTF
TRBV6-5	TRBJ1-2	CASAPGQSKAYTF
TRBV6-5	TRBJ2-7	CASSYSSGSSEQYF
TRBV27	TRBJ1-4	CASSDAQGVNEKLFF
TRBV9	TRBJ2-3	CASSVGLTDTQYF
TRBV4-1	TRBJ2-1	CASSQGSTGFYEQFF
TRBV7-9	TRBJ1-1	CASWPSDSSILNTEAFF
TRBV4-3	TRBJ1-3	CASSQDPPGLGVTIYF